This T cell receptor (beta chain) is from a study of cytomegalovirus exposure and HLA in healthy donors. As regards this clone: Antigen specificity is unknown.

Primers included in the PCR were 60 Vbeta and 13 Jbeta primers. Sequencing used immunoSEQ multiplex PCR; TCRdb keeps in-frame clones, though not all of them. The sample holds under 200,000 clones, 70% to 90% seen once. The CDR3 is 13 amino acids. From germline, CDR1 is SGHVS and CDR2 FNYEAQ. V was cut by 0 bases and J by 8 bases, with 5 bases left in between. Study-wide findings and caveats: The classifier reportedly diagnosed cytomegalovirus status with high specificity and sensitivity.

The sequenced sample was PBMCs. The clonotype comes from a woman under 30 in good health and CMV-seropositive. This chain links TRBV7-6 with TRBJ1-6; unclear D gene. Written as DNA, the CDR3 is TGTGCCAGCAGCTTAGCGGGAGATTCACCCCTCCACTTT. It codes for CASSLAGDSPLHF.